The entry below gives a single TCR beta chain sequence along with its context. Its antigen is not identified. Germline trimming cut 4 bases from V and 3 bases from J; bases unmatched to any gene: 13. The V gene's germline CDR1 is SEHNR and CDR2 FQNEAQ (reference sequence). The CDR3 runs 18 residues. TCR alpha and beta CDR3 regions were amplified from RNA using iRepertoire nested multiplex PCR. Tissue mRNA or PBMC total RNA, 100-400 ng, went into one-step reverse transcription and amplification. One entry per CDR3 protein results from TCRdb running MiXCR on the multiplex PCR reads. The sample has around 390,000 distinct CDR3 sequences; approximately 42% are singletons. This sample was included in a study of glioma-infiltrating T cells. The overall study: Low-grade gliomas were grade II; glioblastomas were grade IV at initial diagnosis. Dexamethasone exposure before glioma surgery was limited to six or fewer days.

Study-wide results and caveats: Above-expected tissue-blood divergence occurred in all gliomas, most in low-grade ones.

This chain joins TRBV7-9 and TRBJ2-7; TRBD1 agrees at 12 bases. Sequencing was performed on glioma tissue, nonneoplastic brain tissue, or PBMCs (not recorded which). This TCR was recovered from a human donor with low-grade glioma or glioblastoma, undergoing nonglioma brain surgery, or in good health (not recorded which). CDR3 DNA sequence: TGTGCCAGCAGCTCTCCTTATCCCGGGACAGGGGGCAACTACGAGCAGTACTTC. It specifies CASSSPYPGTGGNYEQYF. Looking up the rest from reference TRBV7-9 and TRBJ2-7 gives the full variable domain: DTGVSQNPRHKITKRGQNVTFRCDPISEHNRLYWYRQTLGQGPEFLTYFQNEAQLEKSRLLSDRFSAERPKGSFSTLEIQRTEQGDSAMYLCASSSPYPGTGGNYEQYFGPGTRLTVT.